Listed below are T cell receptor beta chains from one sample, sequenced in a study of beta chain features in type 1 diabetes. TCRdb's table, derived via immunoSEQ multiplex PCR, lists solely in-frame clones and lacks some. The sample has 310,000 or so clones, approximately 11% seen once; the top ten hold 0.015% to 0.02%. Specimen: naive CD4+ T cells from blood. All receptors come from a woman aged 25 to 39 in good health. Each CDR3 is given with its conserved first and last residue. Fields, in order: CDR3 length, D gene, clone size, J gene, V gene, CDR3 protein, CDR3 DNA. A D gene is named only where the DNA matches it firmly. The size of a clone is reported for some rows only, either as once, few or many, or as a class for expanded clones.

>15|-|few|TRBJ1-2|TRBV29-1
CSVVLGGGLNYGYTF
TGCAGCGTTGTGCTGGGCGGAGGTCTGAACTATGGCTACACCTTC
>14|TRBD1|-|TRBJ1-2|TRBV5-4
CASSFVGTGYGYTF
TGTGCCAGCAGCTTTGTAGGGACAGGCTATGGCTACACCTTC
>15|-|few|TRBJ2-5|TRBV18
CASSPSFGEQETQYF
TGTGCCAGCTCACCATCCTTCGGGGAACAAGAGACCCAGTACTTC
>13|-|few|TRBJ2-2|TRBV11-3
CASSRHRAGELFF
TGTGCCAGCAGCCGTCACCGGGCCGGGGAGCTGTTTTTT
>16|TRBD2|-|TRBJ2-3|TRBV5-4
CASSLWLAGSADTQYF
TGTGCCAGCAGCTTGTGGCTAGCGGGAAGCGCAGATACGCAGTATTTT
>14|TRBD1|-|TRBJ1-2|TRBV5-4
CASSLASGQNGYTF
TGTGCCAGCAGCTTGGCCTCGGGACAGAATGGCTACACCTTC
>14|TRBD2|-|TRBJ2-1|TRBV9
CASSVVEAGGEQFF
TGTGCCAGCAGCGTAGTAGAAGCGGGAGGTGAGCAGTTCTTC
>16|TRBD2|-|TRBJ2-7|TRBV9
CASSEGTSLSSYEQYF
TGTGCCAGCAGCGAGGGGACTAGTCTCAGCTCCTACGAGCAGTACTTC
>12|-|few|TRBJ1-1|TRBV9
CASSEGGAEAFF
TGTGCCAGCAGCGAAGGGGGAGCTGAAGCTTTCTTT
>17|TRBD2|-|TRBJ2-1|TRBV5-6
CASSLAAAGDTYNEQFF
TGTGCCAGCAGCTTGGCCGCCGCGGGAGATACCTACAATGAGCAGTTCTTC
>16|-|few|TRBJ1-3|TRBV7-2
CASAPQAGIPGNTIYF
TGTGCCAGCGCCCCTCAGGCAGGGATCCCTGGAAACACCATATATTTT
>14|-|-|TRBJ2-7|TRBV7-9
CASSPTGYLYEQYF
TGTGCCAGCAGCCCCACGGGGTACCTCTACGAGCAGTACTTC
>15|TRBD1|-|TRBJ1-1|TRBV7-2
CASSFQGASDTEAFF
TGTGCCAGCAGCTTCCAGGGGGCCTCGGACACTGAAGCTTTCTTT
>12|-|few|TRBJ2-3|TRBV18
CASQEVTDTQYF
TGTGCCAGCCAGGAAGTCACAGATACGCAGTATTTT
>14|-|-|TRBJ1-5|TRBV2
CASQQAPKVQPQHF
TGTGCCAGTCAACAGGCTCCGAAGGTTCAGCCCCAGCATTTT
>13|-|-|TRBJ2-7|TRBV7-2
CASSTRLFYEQYF
TGTGCCAGCAGCACTAGACTGTTCTACGAGCAGTACTTC
>15|TRBD2|few|TRBJ2-1|TRBV5-1
CASSETSGGYNEQFF
TGCGCCAGCAGCGAGACTAGCGGGGGATACAATGAGCAGTTCTTC
>13|TRBD1|few|TRBJ2-5|TRBV25-1
CASSPTGTGYQYF
TGTGCCAGCAGTCCCACCGGGACAGGGTACCAGTACTTC
>15|TRBD1|-|TRBJ2-7|TRBV13
CASSHRRTGVGEQYF
TGTGCCAGCAGCCACCGCCGGACAGGGGTAGGCGAGCAGTACTTC
>15|TRBD2|few|TRBJ2-7|TRBV30
CAWSGLAGAADEQYF
TGTGCCTGGAGTGGACTAGCGGGAGCGGCGGACGAGCAGTACTTC
>14|-|-|TRBJ2-5|TRBV6-5
CASSYAEGQETQYF
TGTGCCAGCAGTTACGCGGAGGGTCAAGAGACCCAGTACTTC
>13|-|few|TRBJ2-7|TRBV30
CAWTRLFSYEQYF
TGTGCCTGGACACGACTTTTCTCCTACGAGCAGTACTTC
>14|-|-|TRBJ1-1|TRBV9
CASSVAQEGTEAFF
TGTGCCAGCAGCGTAGCTCAGGAGGGAACTGAAGCTTTCTTT
>14|TRBD1|-|TRBJ1-1|TRBV7-2
CASSPDRGGREAFF
TGTGCCAGCAGCCCGGACAGGGGGGGACGGGAAGCTTTCTTT
>12|TRBD1|few|TRBJ2-7|TRBV28
CASSFGTGGWYF
TGTGCCAGCAGTTTTGGGACAGGGGGCTGGTACTTC
>14|TRBD1|-|TRBJ1-1|TRBV13
CASARGQGSTEAFF
TGTGCCAGCGCTCGGGGACAGGGCAGCACTGAAGCTTTCTTT
>15|-|few|TRBJ1-4|TRBV5-4
CASSQQGGQYEKLFF
TGTGCCAGCAGCCAGCAGGGCGGTCAATACGAAAAACTGTTTTTT
>13|TRBD1|-|TRBJ2-7|TRBV28
CASSSGTVGEQYF
TGTGCCAGCAGTTCGGGGACAGTGGGCGAGCAGTACTTC
>15|-|few|TRBJ1-4|TRBV28
CASSHRRGLSEKLFF
TGTGCCAGCAGTCACAGGCGGGGATTGAGTGAAAAACTGTTTTTT
>12|-|-|TRBJ2-5|TRBV7-9
CASSSRKETQYF
TGTGCCAGCAGCTCCAGGAAGGAGACCCAGTACTTC
>14|TRBD1|few|TRBJ1-2|TRBV29-1
CSVRTGSPLYGYTF
TGCAGCGTTCGGACAGGGTCCCCCCTATATGGCTACACCTTC
>12|-|few|TRBJ2-3|TRBV28
CASSLNGDTQYF
TGTGCCAGCAGTTTAAACGGGGATACGCAGTATTTT